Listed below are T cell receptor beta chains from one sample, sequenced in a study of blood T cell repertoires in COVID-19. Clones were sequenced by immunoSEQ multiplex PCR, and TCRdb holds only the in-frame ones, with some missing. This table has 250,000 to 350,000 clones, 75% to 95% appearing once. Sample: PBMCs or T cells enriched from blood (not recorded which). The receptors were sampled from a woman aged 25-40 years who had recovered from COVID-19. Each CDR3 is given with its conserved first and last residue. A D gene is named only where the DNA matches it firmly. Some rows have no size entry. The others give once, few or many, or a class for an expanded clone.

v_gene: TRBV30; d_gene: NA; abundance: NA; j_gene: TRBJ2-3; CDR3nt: TGTGCCTGGAGTTACGCTGGGGGCGATACGCAGTATTTT; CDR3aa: CAWSYAGGDTQYF
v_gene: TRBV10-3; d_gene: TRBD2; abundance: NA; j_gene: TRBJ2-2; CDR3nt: TGTGCCATCAGTGAGCTACTAGCGGGACTTTCCACCAGCACCGGGGAGCTGTTTTTT; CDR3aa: CAISELLAGLSTSTGELFF
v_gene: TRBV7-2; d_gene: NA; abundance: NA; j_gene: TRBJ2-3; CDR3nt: TGTGCCAGCAGCCCGCGGGGTAGCACAGATACGCAGTATTTT; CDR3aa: CASSPRGSTDTQYF
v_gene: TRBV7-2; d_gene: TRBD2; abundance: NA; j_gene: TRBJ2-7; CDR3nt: TGTGCCAGCAGCTTAGTGGGACTAGCGGGATCGCCCTACGAGCAGTACTTC; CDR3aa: CASSLVGLAGSPYEQYF
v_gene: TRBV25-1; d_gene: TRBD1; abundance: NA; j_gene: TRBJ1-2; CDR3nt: TGTGCCAGCAGTGAATATATTCATGGGACAGGGATTCCCTATGGCTACACCTTC; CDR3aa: CASSEYIHGTGIPYGYTF
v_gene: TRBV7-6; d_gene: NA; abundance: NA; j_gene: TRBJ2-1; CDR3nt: TGTGCCAGCAGCTTTTTAGGGAGCTCCTACAATGAGCAGTTCTTC; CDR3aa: CASSFLGSSYNEQFF
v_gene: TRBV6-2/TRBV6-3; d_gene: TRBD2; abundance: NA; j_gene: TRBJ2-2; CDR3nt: TGTGCCAGCAGCTCCGGGACTAGCGGGAGGTCCCGCACCGGGGAGCTGTTTTTT; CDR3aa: CASSSGTSGRSRTGELFF
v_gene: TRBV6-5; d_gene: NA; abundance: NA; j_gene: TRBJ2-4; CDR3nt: TGTGCCAGCACCTATAAGGGAGTTGCCAAAAACATTCAGTACTTC; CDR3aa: CASTYKGVAKNIQYF
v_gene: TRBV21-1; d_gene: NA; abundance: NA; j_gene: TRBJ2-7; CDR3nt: TGTGCCAGCAGCAAGACAAAAGGGGGCCGAGGCTACGAGCAGTACTTC; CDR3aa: CASSKTKGGRGYEQYF
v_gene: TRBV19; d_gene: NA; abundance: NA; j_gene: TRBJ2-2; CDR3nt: TGTGCCAGTAGTATCCTAAACACCGGGGAGCTGTTTTTT; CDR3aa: CASSILNTGELFF
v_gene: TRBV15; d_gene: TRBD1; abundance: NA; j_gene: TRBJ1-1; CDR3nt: TGTGCCACCAGCATGTCGACAGGGGGGGGAACTGAAGCTTTCTTT; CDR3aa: CATSMSTGGGTEAFF
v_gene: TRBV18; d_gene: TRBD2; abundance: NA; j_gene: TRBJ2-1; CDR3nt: TGTGCCAGCTCACCACGGGGACTAGCGGGAAACAATGAGCAGTTCTTC; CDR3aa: CASSPRGLAGNNEQFF
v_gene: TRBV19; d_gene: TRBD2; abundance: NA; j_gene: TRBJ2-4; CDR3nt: TGTGCCAGTAGCCCGGGACTAGCGGAACCCACATCCAAAAACATTCAGTACTTC; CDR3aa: CASSPGLAEPTSKNIQYF
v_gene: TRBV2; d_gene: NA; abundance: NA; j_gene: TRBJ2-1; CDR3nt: TGTGCCAGCAGTGAACGGGGGAATCACTACAATGAGCAGTTCTTC; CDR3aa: CASSERGNHYNEQFF
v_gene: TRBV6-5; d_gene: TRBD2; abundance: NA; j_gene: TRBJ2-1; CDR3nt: TGTGCCAGCAGTTCTCTAGCGGGATCCTACAATGAGCAGTTCTTC; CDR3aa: CASSSLAGSYNEQFF
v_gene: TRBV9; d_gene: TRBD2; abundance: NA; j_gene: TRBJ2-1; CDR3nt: TGTGCCAGCAGCGCGGGGGGGTCTAGCGGGAGTGGGAATGAGCAGTTCTTC; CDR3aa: CASSAGGSSGSGNEQFF
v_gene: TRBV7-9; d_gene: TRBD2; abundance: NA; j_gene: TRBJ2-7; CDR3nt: TGTGCCAGCAGCTCTAGCGGGCGGGTCTACGAGCAGTACTTC; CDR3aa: CASSSSGRVYEQYF
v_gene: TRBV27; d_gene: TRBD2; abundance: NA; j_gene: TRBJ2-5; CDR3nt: TGTGCCAGCAGTCCACGAGAGCGGGGGCGGCCTCAGAAACAAGAGACCCAGTACTTC; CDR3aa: CASSPRERGRPQKQETQYF
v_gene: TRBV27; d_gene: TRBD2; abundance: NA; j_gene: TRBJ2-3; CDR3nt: TGTGCCAGCAGTTTATGGGCTAGCGGGAGCTCGGGAGATACGCAGTATTTT; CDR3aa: CASSLWASGSSGDTQYF
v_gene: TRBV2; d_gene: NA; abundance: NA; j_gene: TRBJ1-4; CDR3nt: TGTGCCAGCAGTGCGGGATTCGGTGAAAAACTGTTTTTT; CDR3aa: CASSAGFGEKLFF
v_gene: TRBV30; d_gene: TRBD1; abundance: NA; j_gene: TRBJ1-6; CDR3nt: TGTGCCTGGGAAGACAGGGGGCCTAATTCACCCCTCCACTTT; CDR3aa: CAWEDRGPNSPLHF
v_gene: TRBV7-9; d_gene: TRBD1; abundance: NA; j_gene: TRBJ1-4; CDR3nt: TGTGCCAGCAGCTCGCCGGGACAGGGGGCACAAAAACTGTTTTTT; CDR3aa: CASSSPGQGAQKLFF
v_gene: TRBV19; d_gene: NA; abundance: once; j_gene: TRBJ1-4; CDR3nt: TGTGCCAGTAGCACCAGGGCACCGAATGAAAAACTGTTTTTT; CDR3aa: CASSTRAPNEKLFF
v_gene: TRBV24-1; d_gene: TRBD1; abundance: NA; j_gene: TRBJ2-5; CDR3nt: TGTGCCACCAGTGACCGTACTGACAGGGTGGGGGAGACCCAGTACTTC; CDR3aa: CATSDRTDRVGETQYF
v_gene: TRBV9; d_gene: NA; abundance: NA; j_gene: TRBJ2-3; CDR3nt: TGTGCCAGCAGCGTGGCTGCGGGCTACACAGATACGCAGTATTTT; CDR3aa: CASSVAAGYTDTQYF
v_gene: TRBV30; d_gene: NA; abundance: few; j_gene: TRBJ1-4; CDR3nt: TGTGCCTGGAGTAGAACACGCGGCGGAAAACTGTTTTTT; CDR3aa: CAWSRTRGGKLFF
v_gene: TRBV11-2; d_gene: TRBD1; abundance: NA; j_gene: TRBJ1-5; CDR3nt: TGTGCCAGCAGCTTAGGGACAGGGGGTGGGGGTAGCAATCAGCCCCAGCATTTT; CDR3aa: CASSLGTGGGGSNQPQHF
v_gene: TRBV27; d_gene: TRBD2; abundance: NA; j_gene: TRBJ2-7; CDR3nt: TGTGCCAGCGCTCCCGGGGCGGGAGGGCCCGGCGAGCAGTACTTC; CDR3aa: CASAPGAGGPGEQYF
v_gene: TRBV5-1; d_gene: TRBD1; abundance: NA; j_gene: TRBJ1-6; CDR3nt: TGCGCCAGCAGCTTGGGACAGGGATTTAGCTCCTATAATTCACCCCTCCACTTT; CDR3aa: CASSLGQGFSSYNSPLHF
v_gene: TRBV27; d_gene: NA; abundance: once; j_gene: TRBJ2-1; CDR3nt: TGTGCCAGCAAGCGGCAACCGGCCTACAATGAGCAGTTCTTC; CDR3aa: CASKRQPAYNEQFF
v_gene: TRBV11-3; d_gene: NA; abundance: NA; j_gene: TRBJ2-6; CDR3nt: TGTGCCAGCAGCCCGGACAGCTCTGGGGCCAACGTCCTGACTTTC; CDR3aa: CASSPDSSGANVLTF
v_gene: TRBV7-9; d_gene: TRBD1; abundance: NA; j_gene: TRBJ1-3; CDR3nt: TGTGCCAGCAGCGCGGACAGGAGCTCTGGAAACACCATATATTTT; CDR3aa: CASSADRSSGNTIYF
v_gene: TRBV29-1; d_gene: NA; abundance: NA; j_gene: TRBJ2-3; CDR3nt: TGCAGCGTTGTGGTGGGAGGAGGAGATACGCAGTATTTT; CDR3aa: CSVVVGGGDTQYF
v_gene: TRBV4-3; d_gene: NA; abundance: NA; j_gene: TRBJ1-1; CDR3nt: TGCGCCAGCAGCCAAGTTCAGGGGACTGAAGCTTTCTTT; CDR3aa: CASSQVQGTEAFF
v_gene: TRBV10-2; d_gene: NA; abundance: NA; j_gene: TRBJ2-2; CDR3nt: TGCGCCAGCAGTGAAATCTACACCGGGGAGCTGTTTTTT; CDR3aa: CASSEIYTGELFF
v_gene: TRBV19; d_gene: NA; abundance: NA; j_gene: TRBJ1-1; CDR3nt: TGTGCCAGTAAAAAGGGGTTAGAAGCTTTCTTT; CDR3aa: CASKKGLEAFF
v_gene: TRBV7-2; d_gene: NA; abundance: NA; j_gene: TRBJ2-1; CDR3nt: TGTGCCAGCAGCTTAGGGGCTTGGTTCTTC; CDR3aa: CASSLGAWFF
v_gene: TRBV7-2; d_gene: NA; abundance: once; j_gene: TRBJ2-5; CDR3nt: TGTGCCAGCAGCTTAGCGGGTGCAGGGGTGGAGACCCAGTACTTC; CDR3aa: CASSLAGAGVETQYF
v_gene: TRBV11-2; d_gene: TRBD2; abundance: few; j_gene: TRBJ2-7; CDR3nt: TGTGCCAGCAGCCCTCCCTGGGACGGGAGGTATTCCTACGAGCAGTACTTC; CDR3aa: CASSPPWDGRYSYEQYF
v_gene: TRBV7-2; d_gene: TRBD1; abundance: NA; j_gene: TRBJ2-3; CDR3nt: TGTGCCAGCAGCAAGGACAGGGCCACAGATACGCAGTATTTT; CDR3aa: CASSKDRATDTQYF
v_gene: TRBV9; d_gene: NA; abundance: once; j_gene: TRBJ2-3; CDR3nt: TGTGCCAGCAGCGTACAGGGGCCCACAGATACGCAGTATTTT; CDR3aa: CASSVQGPTDTQYF
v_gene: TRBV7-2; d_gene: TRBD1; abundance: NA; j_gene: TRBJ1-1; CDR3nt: TGTGCCAGCAGCTCGAGGACAGGGCGCTACACTGAAGCTTTCTTT; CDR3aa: CASSSRTGRYTEAFF
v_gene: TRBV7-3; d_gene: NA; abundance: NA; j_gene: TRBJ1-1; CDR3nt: TGTGCCAGCAGCTTAAGCGGGGGCACTGAAGCTTTCTTT; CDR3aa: CASSLSGGTEAFF
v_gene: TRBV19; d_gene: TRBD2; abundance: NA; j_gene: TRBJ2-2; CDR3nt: TGTGCCAGTAGTATTGCTAGCGGGAGTTGGACCGGGGAGCTGTTTTTT; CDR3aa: CASSIASGSWTGELFF
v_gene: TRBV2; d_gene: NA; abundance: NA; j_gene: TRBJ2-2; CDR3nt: TGTGCCAGCACAGGGGACACCGGGGAGCTGTTTTTT; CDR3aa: CASTGDTGELFF
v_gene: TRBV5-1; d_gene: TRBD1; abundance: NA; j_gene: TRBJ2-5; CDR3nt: TGCGCCAGCAGCTTTTGGGGACAGGGTGTTCAAGAGACCCAGTACTTC; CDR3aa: CASSFWGQGVQETQYF
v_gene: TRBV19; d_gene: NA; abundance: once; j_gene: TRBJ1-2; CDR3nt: TGTGCCAGTAGTAGCCAAAGACAGGAAATGAACTATGGCTACACCTTC; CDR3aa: CASSSQRQEMNYGYTF
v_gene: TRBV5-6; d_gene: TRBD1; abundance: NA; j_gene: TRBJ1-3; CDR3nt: TGTGCCAGCGGCCAACTACAGGGGGCGCGTGGAAACACCATATATTTT; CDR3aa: CASGQLQGARGNTIYF
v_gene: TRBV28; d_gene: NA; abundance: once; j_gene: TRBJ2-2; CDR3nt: TGTGCCAGCAGTTTAGAACAGCTGAACACCGGGGAGCTGTTTTTT; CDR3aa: CASSLEQLNTGELFF
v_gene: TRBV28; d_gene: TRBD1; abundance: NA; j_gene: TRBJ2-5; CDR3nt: TGTGCCAGCAGTACCCGGGACAGCCAAGAGACCCAGTACTTC; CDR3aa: CASSTRDSQETQYF